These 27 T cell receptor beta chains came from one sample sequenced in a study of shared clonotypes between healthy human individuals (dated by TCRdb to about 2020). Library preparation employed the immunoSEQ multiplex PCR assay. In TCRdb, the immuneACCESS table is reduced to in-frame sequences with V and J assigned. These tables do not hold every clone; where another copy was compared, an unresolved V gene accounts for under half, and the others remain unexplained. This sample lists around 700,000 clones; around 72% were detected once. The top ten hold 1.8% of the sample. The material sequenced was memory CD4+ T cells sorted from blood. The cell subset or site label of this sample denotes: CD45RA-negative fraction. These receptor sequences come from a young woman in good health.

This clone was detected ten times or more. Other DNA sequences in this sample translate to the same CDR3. The CDR3 protein is CASSLTGWNEQFF. The DNA for the CDR3 is TGCGCCAGCAGCCTTACAGGGTGGAATGAGCAGTTCTTC. This chain uses TRBV5-1 with TRBJ2-1; tentatively, D is TRBD1 (6 bases). The CDR3 length is 13 residues. Per the germline V gene, CDR1 is SGHRS and CDR2 is YFSETQ. V was pared by 4 bases and J by 7 bases, with 12 bases between.

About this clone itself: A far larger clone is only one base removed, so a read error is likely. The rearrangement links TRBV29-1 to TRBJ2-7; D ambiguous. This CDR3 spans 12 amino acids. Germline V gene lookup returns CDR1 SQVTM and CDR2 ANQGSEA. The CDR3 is CSIEDSSYEQYF. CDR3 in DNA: TGCAGCATTGAAGACTCCTCCTACGAGCAGTACTTC.

This chain's CDR3 is CASSLLAGAKEQYF. In DNA, the CDR3 is TGTGCCAGCAGCCTACTAGCGGGAGCAAAAGAGCAGTACTTC. The chain is built from TRBV14 and TRBJ2-7; 11 nucleotides line up with TRBD2. Losses at the gene ends were 4 bases for V and 7 bases for J; bases not matched to a gene: 6. Germline CDR1 reads SGHDN; CDR2 reads FVKESK. The CDR3 contains 14 residues.

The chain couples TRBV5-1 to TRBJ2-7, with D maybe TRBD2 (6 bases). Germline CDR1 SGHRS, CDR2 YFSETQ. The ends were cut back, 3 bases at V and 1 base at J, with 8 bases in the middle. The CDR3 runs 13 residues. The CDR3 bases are TGCGCCAGCAGCTATAGCGGATCCTACGAGCAGTACTTC. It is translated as CASSYSGSYEQYF.

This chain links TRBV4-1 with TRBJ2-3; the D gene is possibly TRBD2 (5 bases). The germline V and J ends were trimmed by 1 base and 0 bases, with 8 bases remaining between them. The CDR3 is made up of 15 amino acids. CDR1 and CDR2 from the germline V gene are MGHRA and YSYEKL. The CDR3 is CASSQVGLSTDTQYF. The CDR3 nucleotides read TGCGCCAGCAGCCAAGTTGGACTGAGCACAGATACGCAGTATTTT.

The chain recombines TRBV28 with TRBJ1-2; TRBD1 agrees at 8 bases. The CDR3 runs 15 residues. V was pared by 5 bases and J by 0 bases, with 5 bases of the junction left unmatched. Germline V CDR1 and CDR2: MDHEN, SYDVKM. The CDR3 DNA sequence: TGTGCCAGCAGTGTGACAGGGGAAGCTAACTATGGCTACACCTTC. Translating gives CASSVTGEANYGYTF.

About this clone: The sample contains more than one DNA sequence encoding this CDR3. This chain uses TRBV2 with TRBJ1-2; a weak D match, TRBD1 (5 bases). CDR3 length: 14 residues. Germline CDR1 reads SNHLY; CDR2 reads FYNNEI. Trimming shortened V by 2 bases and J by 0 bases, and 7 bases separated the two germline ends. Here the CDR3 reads CASSERGANYGYTF. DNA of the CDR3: TGTGCCAGCAGTGAACGAGGGGCTAACTATGGCTACACCTTC.

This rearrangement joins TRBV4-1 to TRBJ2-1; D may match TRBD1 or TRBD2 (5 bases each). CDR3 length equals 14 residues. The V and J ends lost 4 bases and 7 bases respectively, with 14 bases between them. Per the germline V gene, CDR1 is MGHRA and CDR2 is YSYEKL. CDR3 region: CASSPVGVDNEQFF. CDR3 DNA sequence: TGCGCCAGCAGCCCCGTGGGGGTAGATAATGAGCAGTTCTTC.

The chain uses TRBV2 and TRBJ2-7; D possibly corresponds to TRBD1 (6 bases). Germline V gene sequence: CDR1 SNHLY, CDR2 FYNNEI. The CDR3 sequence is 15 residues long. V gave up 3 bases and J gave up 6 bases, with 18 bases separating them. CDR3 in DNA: TGTGCCAGCAGTGAGCACAGGGACCGACTTAGCGAGCAGTACTTC. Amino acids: CASSEHRDRLSEQYF. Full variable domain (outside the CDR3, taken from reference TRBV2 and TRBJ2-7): EPEVTQTPSHQVTQMGQEVILRCVPISNHLYFYWYRQILGQKVEFLVSFYNNEISEKSEIFDDQFSVERPDGSNFTLKIRSTKLEDSAMYFCASSEHRDRLSEQYFGPGTRLTVT.

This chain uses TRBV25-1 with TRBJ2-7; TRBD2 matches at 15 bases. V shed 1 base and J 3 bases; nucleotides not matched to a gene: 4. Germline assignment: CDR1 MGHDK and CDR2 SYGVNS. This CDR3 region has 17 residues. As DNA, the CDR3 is TGTGCCAGCAGTGAATTGGGACTAGCGGGAGGAAGCTACGAGCAGTACTTC. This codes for CASSELGLAGGSYEQYF.

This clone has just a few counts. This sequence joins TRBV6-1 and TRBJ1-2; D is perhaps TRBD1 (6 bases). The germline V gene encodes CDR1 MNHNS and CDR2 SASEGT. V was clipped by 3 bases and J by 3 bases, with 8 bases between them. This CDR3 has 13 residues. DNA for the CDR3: TGTGCCAGCAGTGACAACAGGGACTATGGCTACACCTTC. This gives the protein CASSDNRDYGYTF.

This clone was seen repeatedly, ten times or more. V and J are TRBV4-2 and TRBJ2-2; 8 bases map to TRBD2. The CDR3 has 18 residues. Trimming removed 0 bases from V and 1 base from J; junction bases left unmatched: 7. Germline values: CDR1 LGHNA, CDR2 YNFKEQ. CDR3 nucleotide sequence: TGTGCCAGCAGCCAAGAGGGTAGCGGGACGGTGAACACCGGGGAGCTGTTTTTT. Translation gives CASSQEGSGTVNTGELFF.

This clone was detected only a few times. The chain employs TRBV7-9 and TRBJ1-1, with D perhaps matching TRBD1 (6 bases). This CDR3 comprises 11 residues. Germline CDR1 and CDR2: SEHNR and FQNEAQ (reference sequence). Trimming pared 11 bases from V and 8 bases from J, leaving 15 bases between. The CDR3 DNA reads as TGTGCCGGATCCCGGGACATAGAAGCTTTCTTT. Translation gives CAGSRDIEAFF.

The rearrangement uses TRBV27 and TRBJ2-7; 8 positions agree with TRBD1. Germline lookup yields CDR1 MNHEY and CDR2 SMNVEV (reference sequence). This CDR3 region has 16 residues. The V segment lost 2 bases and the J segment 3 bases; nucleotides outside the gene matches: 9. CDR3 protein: CASSLPSGTGRYEQYF. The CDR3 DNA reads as TGTGCCAGCAGTTTACCCTCCGGGACAGGCCGCTACGAGCAGTACTTC.

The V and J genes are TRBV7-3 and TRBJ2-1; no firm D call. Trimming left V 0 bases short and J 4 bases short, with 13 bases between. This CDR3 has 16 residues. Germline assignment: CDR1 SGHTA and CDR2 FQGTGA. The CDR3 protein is CASSLTLFQEYNEQFF. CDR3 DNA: TGTGCCAGCAGCTTAACGTTATTTCAGGAATACAATGAGCAGTTCTTC.

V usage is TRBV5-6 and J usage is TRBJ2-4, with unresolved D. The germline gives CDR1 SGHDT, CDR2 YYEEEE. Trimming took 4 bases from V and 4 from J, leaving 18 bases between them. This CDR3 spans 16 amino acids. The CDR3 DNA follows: TGTGCCAGCAGCCTCCTCATCACTACCGCTAAAAACATTCAGTACTTC. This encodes CASSLLITTAKNIQYF.

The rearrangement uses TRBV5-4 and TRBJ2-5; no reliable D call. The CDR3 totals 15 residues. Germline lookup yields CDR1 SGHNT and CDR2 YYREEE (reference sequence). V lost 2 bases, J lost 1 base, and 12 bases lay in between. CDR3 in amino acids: CASSLRLDGQETQYF. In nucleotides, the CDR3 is TGTGCCAGCAGCTTACGTCTAGATGGCCAAGAGACCCAGTACTTC.

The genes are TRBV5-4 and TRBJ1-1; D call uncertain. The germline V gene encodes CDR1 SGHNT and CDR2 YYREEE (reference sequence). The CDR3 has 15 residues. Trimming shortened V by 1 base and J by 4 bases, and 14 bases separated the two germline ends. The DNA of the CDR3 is TGTGCCAGCAGCTTGTTCGGTTTGGGAGGCACTGAAGCTTTCTTT. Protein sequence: CASSLFGLGGTEAFF. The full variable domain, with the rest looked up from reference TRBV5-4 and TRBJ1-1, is ETGVTQSPTHLIKTRGQQVTLRCSSQSGHNTVSWYQQALGQGPQFIFQYYREEENGRGNFPPRFSGLQFPNYSSELNVNALELDDSALYLCASSLFGLGGTEAFFGQGTRLTVV.

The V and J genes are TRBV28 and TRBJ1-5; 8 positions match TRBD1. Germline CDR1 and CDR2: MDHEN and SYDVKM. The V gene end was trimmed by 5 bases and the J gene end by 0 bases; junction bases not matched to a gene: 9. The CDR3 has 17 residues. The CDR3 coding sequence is TGTGCCAGCAGTATGGGACAGGTGCCCTATAGCAATCAGCCCCAGCATTTT. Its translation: CASSMGQVPYSNQPQHF.

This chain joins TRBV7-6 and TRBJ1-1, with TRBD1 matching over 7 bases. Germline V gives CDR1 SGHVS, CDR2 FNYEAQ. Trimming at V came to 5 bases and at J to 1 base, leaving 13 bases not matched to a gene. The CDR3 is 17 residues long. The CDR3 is CASSRRTGLGGNTEAFF. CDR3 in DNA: TGTGCCAGCAGCCGCCGGACAGGACTCGGGGGGAACACTGAAGCTTTCTTT.

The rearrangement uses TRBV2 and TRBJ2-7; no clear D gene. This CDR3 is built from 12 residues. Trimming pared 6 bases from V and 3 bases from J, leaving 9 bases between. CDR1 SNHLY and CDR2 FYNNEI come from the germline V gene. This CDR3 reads CASSALVYEQYF. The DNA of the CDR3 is TGTGCCAGCAGCGCGTTGGTCTACGAGCAGTACTTC.

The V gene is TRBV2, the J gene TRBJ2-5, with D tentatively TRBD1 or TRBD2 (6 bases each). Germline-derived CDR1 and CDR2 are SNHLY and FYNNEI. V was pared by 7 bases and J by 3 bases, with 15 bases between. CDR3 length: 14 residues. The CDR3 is CASTRRGPKETQYF. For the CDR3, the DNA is TGTGCCAGCACTAGACGGGGGCCGAAAGAGACCCAGTACTTC. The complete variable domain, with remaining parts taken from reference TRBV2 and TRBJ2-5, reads EPEVTQTPSHQVTQMGQEVILRCVPISNHLYFYWYRQILGQKVEFLVSFYNNEISEKSEIFDDQFSVERPDGSNFTLKIRSTKLEDSAMYFCASTRRGPKETQYFGPGTRLLVL.

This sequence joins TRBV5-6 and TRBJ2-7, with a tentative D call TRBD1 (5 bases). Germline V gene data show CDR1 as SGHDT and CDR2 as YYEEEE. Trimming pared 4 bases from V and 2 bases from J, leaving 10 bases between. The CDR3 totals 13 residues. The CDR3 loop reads CASSTDITYEQYF. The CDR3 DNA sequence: TGTGCCAGCAGCACGGACATAACCTACGAGCAGTACTTC.

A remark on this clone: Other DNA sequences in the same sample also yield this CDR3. The CDR3 nucleotides are TGTGCCAGCAGCGGACAGGGGGGATCCTACGAGCAGTACTTC. As protein: CASSGQGGSYEQYF. The rearrangement links TRBV2 to TRBJ2-7, with TRBD1 identical over 10 bases. The CDR3 has 14 residues. Germline CDR1 is SNHLY and CDR2 is FYNNEI. V was pared by 6 bases and J by 1 base, with 3 bases of the junction left unmatched.

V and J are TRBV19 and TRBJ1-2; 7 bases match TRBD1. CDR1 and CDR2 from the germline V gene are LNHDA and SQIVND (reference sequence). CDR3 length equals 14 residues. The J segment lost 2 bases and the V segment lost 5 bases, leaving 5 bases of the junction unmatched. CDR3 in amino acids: CASSPGTDNYGYTF. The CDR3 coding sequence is TGTGCCAGTAGTCCGGGGACAGACAACTATGGCTACACCTTC.

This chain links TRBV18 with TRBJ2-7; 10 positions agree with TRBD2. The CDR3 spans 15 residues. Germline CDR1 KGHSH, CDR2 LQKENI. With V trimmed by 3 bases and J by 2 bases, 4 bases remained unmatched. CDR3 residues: CASSPGTSDPYEQYF. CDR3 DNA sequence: TGTGCCAGCTCACCGGGGACTAGCGACCCCTACGAGCAGTACTTC.

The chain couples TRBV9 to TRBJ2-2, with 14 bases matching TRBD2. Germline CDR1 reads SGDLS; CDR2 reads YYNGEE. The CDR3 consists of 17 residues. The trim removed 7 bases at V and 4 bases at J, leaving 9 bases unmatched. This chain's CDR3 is CASGRGLAGGGTGELFF. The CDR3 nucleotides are TGTGCCAGCGGCCGAGGACTAGCGGGAGGCGGCACCGGGGAGCTGTTTTTT.